The entry below gives a single TCR beta chain sequence along with its context. The count of this clone is one. Its antigen is currently not known. No base qualities exist here, and no much larger clone lies one base off it. The library came from the immunoSEQ multiplex PCR assay. Rearranged TCR beta chain sequences were amplified with the hsTCRB Kit following the manufacturer's protocol. An Illumina MiSeq was used to sequence the TCRB libraries. On the authors' methods: The kit vendor's proprietary platform handled demultiplexing, trimming and gene mapping. TCRdb took this table from immuneACCESS and kept in-frame rearrangements with V and J called. Such tables lack part of the clones; where checked against another copy, unresolved V genes explain under half of the gap, and the rest is unexplained. That table gives V, J and clone size, and the DNA gave D and trimming. For this sample there are some 59,000 clones; 70% to 90% appear just once. Of the sample, approximately 19% falls within the top ten clones.

The time point tag for this specimen amounts to: baseline, week 1 (first vaccination visit). The treatment or condition label of this sample denotes: pre-vaccination baseline after standard-of-care therapy. Newly diagnosed WHO grade 3 or 4 IDH1-mutant astrocytomas showing loss of nuclear ATRX were present in the donors. The samples were drawn from NOA16, a multicentre, single-arm, open-label phase I trial in Germany that tested a mutant IDH1 peptide vaccine in humans for the first time. Visit V03 blood draws served as the baseline sample for immunogenicity testing. The DNeasy Blood and Tissue Kit was used to extract genomic DNA from EDTA blood for TCRB sequencing. This sample is part of a study of a mutant IDH1 vaccine in newly diagnosed glioma (dated by TCRdb to the early 2020s). Notes on the research overall: The roughly 30 treated patients were approximately 60% male and roughly 40% female, with a mean age of roughly 40 years. Before enrollment, most patients had been given radiochemotherapy with temozolomide as standard therapy, while the rest had received either radiotherapy alone or temozolomide alone. Six visits were used for peripheral blood collection: V03 (baseline), V05, V07, V10, V12 and V13. Longitudinal TCRB deep sequencing was performed for around 23 treated patients wherever samples were available for exploratory analyses.

Overall study results and their limits: Immune responses induced by the vaccine were seen in 93.3% of patients across multiple MHC alleles. Changes in the top peripheral T cell clonotypes picked up by TCRB sequencing did not appear to be linked to pseudoprogression. It was noted by the authors that analyses of patient blood samples could not be reproduced owing to sample limitations. Availability determined which PBMC samples were chosen for TCRB deep sequencing.

Trimming removed 1 base from V and 8 bases from J; the gene matches leave 7 bases unexplained. From the cysteine up to the phenylalanine, the CDR3 has a length of 15 residues. Only the CDR3 region is kept as DNA, spanning 45 bases read in frame from base 1. According to the germline V gene, CDR1 reads KGHSH and CDR2 reads LQKENI. The sequence derives from a man between 18 and 29 years old with glioma. This chain is built from TRBV18 and TRBJ1-4, with TRBD1 matching 7 junction bases. The sample in question was PBMCs, obtained from a glioma patient treated with radiotherapy, temozolomide or both. The CDR3 in this case is CASSPRQGVAEKLFF. The nucleotides read TGTGCCAGCTCACCACGACAGGGAGTTGCCGAAAAACTGTTTTTT.